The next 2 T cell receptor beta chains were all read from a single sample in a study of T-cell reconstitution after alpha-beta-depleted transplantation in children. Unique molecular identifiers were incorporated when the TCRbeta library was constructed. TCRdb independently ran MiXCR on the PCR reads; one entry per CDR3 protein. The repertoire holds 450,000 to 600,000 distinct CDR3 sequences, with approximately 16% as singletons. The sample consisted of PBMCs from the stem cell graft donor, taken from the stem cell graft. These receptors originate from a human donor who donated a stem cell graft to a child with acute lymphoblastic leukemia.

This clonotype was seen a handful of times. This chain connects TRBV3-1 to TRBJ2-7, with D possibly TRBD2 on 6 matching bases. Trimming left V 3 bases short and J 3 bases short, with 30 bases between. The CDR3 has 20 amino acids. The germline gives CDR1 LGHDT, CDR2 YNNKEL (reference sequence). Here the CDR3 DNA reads TGTGCCAGCAGCCAGCCCGGAGGGGCCACAGGTCCTCGCGAATACTACGAGCAGTACTTC. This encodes CASSQPGGATGPREYYEQYF.

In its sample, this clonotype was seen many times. Here the CDR3 reads CASSPDGIYNEQFF. In DNA, the CDR3 is TGTGCCAGCAGTCCCGACGGTATCTACAATGAGCAGTTCTTC. The V call is TRBV9, the J call TRBJ2-1, with D hard to call. Trimming pared 5 bases from V and 3 bases from J, leaving 12 bases between. The CDR3 spans 14 residues. The germline V gene has CDR1 SGDLS and CDR2 YYNGEE.